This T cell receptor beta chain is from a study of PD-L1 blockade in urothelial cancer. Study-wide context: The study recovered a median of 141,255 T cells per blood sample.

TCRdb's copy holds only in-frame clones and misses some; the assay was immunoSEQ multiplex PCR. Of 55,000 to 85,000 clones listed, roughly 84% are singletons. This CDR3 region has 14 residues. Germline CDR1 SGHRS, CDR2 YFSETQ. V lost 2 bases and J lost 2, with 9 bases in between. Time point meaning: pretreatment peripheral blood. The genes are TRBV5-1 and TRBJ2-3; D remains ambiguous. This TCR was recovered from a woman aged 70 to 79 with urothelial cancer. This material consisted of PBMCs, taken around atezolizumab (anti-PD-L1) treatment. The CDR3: CASSLRLFTDTQYF. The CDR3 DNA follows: TGCGCCAGCAGCTTAAGACTTTTCACAGATACGCAGTATTTT.